This TCR beta chain derives from a study of response to subunit inactivated influenza vaccine. The study's findings and limits: Every seasonal influenza vaccination brings in few new T cells, the authors suggested.

Using its own MiXCR run on the RT-PCR reads, TCRdb lists one record per CDR3 protein. The sample holds hundreds of thousands of distinct CDR3 sequences, around 13% seen once. Germline loops: CDR1 MNHNS, CDR2 SASEGT. The CDR3 extends over 15 amino acids. Trimming cost V 5 bases and J 0 bases, with 13 bases left between them. Turning to this clonotype: Antigen: not known.

The genes are TRBV6-1 and TRBJ1-1; D perhaps matches TRBD1 (5 bases). This clonotype originated in a man aged 45 to 65 who received an inactivated influenza vaccine. The input for sequencing was PBMCs from blood, taken roughly 2 weeks before vaccination. The CDR3: CASSLYDSLNTEAFF. CDR3 in DNA: TGTGCCAGCAGTCTGTACGACAGTCTGAACACTGAAGCTTTCTTT.